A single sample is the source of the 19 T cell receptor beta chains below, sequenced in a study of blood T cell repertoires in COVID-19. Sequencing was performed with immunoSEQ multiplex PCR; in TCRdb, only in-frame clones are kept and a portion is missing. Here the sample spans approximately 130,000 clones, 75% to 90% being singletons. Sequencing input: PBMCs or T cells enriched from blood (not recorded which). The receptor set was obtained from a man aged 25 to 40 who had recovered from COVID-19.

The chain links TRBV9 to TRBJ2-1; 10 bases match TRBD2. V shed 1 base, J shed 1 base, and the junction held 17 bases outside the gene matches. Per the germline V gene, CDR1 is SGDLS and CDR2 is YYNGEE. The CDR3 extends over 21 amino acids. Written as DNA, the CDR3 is TGTGCCAGCAGCGTAAAGGAGGCGGGGACTAGCGCGAGAGGATCCTACAATGAGCAGTTCTTC. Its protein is CASSVKEAGTSARGSYNEQFF.

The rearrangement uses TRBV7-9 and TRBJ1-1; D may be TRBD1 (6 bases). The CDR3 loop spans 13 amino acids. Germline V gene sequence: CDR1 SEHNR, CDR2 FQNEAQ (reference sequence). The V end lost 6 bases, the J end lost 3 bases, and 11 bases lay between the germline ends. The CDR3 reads CASSRQEDTEAFF. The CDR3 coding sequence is TGTGCCAGCAGTAGACAGGAGGACACTGAAGCTTTCTTT.

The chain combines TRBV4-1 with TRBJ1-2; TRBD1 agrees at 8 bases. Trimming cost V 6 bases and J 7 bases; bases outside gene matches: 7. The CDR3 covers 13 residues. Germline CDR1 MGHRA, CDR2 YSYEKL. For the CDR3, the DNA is TGCGCCAGCAGGCCTACAGGGGGTGGTGGCTACACCTTC. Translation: CASRPTGGGGYTF.

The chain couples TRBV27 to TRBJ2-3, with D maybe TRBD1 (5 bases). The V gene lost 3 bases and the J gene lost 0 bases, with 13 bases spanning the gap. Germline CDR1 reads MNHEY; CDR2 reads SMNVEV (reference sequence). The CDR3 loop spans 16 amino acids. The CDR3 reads CASSFKGPISTDTQYF. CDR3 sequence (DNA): TGTGCCAGCAGTTTCAAGGGGCCGATAAGCACAGATACGCAGTATTTT.

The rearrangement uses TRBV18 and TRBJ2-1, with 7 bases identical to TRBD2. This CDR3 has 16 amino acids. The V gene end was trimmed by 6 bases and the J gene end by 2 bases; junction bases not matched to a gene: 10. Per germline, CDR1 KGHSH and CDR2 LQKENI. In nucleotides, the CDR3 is TGTGCCAGCTCGCCTAACTGGGCGGGAGCCTACAATGAGCAGTTCTTC. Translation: CASSPNWAGAYNEQFF.

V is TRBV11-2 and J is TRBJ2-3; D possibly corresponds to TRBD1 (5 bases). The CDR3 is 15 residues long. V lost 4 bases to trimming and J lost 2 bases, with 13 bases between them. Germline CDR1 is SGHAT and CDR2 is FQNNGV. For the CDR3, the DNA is TGTGCCAGCAGCTCTTTAGACAGTGACACAGATACGCAGTATTTT. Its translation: CASSSLDSDTDTQYF.

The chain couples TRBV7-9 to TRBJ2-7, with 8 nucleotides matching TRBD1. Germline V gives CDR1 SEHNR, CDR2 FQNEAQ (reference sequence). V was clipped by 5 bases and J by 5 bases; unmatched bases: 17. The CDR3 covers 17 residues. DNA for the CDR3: TGTGCCAGCAGCCGATCCGGGACAGGCCGTCTTACCCACGAGCAGTACTTC. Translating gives CASSRSGTGRLTHEQYF.

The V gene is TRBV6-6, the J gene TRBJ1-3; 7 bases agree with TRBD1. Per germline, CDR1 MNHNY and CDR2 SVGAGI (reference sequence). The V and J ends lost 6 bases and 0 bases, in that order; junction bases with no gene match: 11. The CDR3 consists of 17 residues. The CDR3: CASSRTAAGGSGNTIYF. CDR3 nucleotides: TGTGCCAGCAGCCGAACCGCCGCAGGGGGCTCTGGAAACACCATATATTTT.

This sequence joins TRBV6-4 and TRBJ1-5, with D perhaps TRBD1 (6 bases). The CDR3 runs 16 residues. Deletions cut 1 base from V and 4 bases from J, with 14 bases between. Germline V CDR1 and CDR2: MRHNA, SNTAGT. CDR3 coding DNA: TGTGCCAGCAGTGACTTTTATGAAGGGGGAAATCAGCCCCAGCATTTT. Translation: CASSDFYEGGNQPQHF.

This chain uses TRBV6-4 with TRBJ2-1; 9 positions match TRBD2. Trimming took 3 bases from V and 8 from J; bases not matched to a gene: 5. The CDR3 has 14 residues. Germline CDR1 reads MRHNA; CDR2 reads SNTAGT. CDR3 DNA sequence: TGTGCCAGCAGTGAGATGAGGACTAGCGATGAGCAGTTCTTC. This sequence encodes CASSEMRTSDEQFF.

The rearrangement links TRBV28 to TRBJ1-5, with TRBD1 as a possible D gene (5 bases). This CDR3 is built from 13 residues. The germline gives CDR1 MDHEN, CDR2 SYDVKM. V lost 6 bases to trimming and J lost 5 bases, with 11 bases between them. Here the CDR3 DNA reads TGTGCCAGCAGAGACAGTCTGGATCAGCCCCAGCATTTT. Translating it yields CASRDSLDQPQHF.

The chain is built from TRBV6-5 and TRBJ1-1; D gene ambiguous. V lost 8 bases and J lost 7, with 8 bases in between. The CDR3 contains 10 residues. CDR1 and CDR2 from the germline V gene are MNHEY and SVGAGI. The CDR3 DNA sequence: TGTGCCAGCGGGCAGGTTGAAGCTTTCTTT. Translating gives CASGQVEAFF.

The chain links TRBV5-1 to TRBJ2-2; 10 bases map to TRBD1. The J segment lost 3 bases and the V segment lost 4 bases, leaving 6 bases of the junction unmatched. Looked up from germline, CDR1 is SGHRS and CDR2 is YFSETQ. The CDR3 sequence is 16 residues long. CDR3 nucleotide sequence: TGCGCCAGCAGCCCGGGACAGGGGTCCCACACCGGGGAGCTGTTTTTT. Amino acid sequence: CASSPGQGSHTGELFF.

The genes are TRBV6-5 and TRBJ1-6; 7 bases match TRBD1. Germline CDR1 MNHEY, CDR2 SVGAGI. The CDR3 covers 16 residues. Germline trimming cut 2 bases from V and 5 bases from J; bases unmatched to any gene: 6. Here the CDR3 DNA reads TGTGCCAGCAGTTACACGGGGACAGTCGATAATTCACCCCTCCACTTT. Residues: CASSYTGTVDNSPLHF.

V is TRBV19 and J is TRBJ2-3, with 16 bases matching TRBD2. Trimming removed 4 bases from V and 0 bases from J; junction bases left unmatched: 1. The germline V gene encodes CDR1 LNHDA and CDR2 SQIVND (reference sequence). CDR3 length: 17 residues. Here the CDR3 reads CASSKGLAGGSTDTQYF. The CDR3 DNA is TGTGCCAGTAGTAAGGGACTAGCGGGGGGGAGCACAGATACGCAGTATTTT. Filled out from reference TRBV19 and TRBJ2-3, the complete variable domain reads DGGITQSPKYLFRKEGQNVTLSCEQNLNHDAMYWYRQDPGQGLRLIYYSQIVNDFQKGDIAEGYSVSREKKESFPLTVTSAQKNPTAFYLCASSKGLAGGSTDTQYFGPGTRLTVL.

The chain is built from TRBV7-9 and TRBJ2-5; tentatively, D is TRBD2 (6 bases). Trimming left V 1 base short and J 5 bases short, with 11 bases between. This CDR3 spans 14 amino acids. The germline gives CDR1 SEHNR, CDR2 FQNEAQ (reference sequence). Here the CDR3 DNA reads TGTGCCAGCAGCTTAGGCCGGGACTGGGAGACCCAGTACTTC. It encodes CASSLGRDWETQYF. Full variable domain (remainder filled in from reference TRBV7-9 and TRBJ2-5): DTGVSQNPRHKITKRGQNVTFRCDPISEHNRLYWYRQTLGQGPEFLTYFQNEAQLEKSRLLSDRFSAERPKGSFSTLEIQRTEQGDSAMYLCASSLGRDWETQYFGPGTRLLVL.

The chain's CDR3 is CASPGRDGNYGYTF. CDR3 in DNA: TGTGCCAGCCCCGGGAGGGACGGTAACTATGGCTACACCTTC. The chain joins TRBV6-5 to TRBJ1-2; maybe TRBD1 (5 bases). The length of the CDR3 is 14 residues. Trimming left V 8 bases short and J 1 base short, with 14 bases between. The germline V gene encodes CDR1 MNHEY and CDR2 SVGAGI.

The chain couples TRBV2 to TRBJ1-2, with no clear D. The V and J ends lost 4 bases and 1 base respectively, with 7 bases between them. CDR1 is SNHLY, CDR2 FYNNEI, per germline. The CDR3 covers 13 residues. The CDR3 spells CASSASYNYGYTF. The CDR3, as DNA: TGTGCCAGCAGTGCGAGCTATAACTATGGCTACACCTTC.

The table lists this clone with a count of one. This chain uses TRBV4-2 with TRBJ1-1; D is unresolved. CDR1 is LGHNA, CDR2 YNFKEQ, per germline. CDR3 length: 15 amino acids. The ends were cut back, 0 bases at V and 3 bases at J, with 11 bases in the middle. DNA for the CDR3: TGTGCCAGCAGCCAAGATCTCCAGGTAGACACTGAAGCTTTCTTT. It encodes CASSQDLQVDTEAFF.